This TCR beta chain was retrieved from a study of blood T cell repertoires in COVID-19 (dated by TCRdb to 2018 to 2021). Regarding the study in general: The collaborator samples originated in the United States, Italy and Spain and spanned the acute and convalescent phases of COVID-19. The prospective study material was composed of cDNA or gDNA derived from T cells, B-cell-depleted T cells, or PBMCs. Deeply sampled blood TCRbeta repertoires from subjects exposed to, actively infected with, or recovered from COVID-19 were included in the dataset. The repertoires were released in a freely available public database meant as a resource for research on the immune response to SARS-CoV-2. The samples were drawn from two sources: the first 160 participants of the ongoing ImmuneRACE study, and 950 to 1,500 subjects contributed by 6 global collaborators. A de-identified subject ID, COVID-19 status, age in years and sex were almost always included in the sample metadata. Where HLA class I and class II types were available, the types were taken from metadata supplied by the sample provider, not from assay-based typing. Study-level results and caveats: How much clinical and demographic metadata was included differed by source and by participant, and the metadata was provided uncurated.

Comments on this clone: No cognate antigen has been identified for it. The sample holds no much larger clone one base away, and base qualities are not on file.

In Seattle, one collaborating source enrolled patients while the infection was active and tracked those patients longitudinally over the course of disease. Each collaborating institution followed its own protocols to collect whole blood in K2EDTA tubes. For TCRbeta analysis, collaborator samples were shipped as frozen whole blood, as isolated PBMCs, or as DNA extracted from either sample type. TCRbeta CDR3 regions were amplified from genomic DNA using the immunoSEQ Assay, a bias-controlled multiplex PCR. The paper's processing steps were these. The number of nucleated cells in each sample was estimated from the amplification of reference gene primers within the assay. Sequence reads were collapsed and filtered to measure the absolute abundance of every unique TCRbeta CDR3 rearrangement. For each sample, productive Simpson clonality was calculated as the square root of Simpson's diversity index over productive rearrangements. In TCRdb, the immuneACCESS table is reduced to in-frame sequences with V and J assigned. These tables do not hold every clone; where another copy was compared, an unresolved V gene accounts for under half, and the others remain unexplained. V, J and clone size reflect that table, while D and trimming were determined from the DNA. This sample holds about 110,000 clones; 76% were observed only once. The top ten hold 6.2% of the sample.

The CDR3 has 15 amino acids, counting the end cysteine and phenylalanine. Only the CDR3 DNA stays, 45 bases, in frame from base 1. The V end loses 8 bases and the J end loses 2 bases, and a stretch of 15 bases separates them. CDR1 and CDR2 are read off the germline V gene (reference sequence) as SEHNR and FQNEAQ. The sequence is built from TRBV7-9 and TRBJ1-4, with TRBD1 as a weak D call on 5 bases. Material for sequencing was peripheral blood. The sequence was collected from a man older than 75 with COVID-19, enrolled during active disease. The nucleotide sequence reads as follows: TGTGCCAGCGTATCCTGGGGGGTCACTAATGAAAAACTGTTTTTT. It codes for CASVSWGVTNEKLFF.